This T cell receptor beta chain comes out of a study of blood T cells in healthy people across ages (dated by TCRdb to 2013 to 2016). Context from the whole study: In model experiments, template switching captured about one uniquely barcoded TCR beta cDNA molecule for every two T cells. Age-related changes in TCR beta repertoire diversity were measured in the study by deep sequencing normalized with unique cDNA molecular identifiers. Donors were grouped into four age groups: young (average roughly 17 years), middle-aged (roughly 40), aged (about 59) and long-lived (about 89). To avoid experimental bias, donors of different ages were randomly spread across the sequencing lanes. For two donors (one aged 18 to 30 and one aged 80 or older), the study analyzed two additional independent replicas of 1 million unique cDNA reads from the same blood draw. The study at large found these results: As age increased, observed TCR beta diversity per million T cells dropped in a roughly linear way, and a significant reduction was already evident by age about 40. Compared with the aged group, the long-lived group had more naive CD4+ T cells, fewer expanded clones and increased TCR diversity, a pattern suggesting age selection. Because donor CMV infection status was unknown, age-related changes in expanded clonotypes were potentially confounded. Conclusive comparison of naive and antigen-experienced compartments was prevented by the profiling of bulk unsorted PBMCs. Estimates of total diversity based on one million sequenced T cells were regarded as lower bounds and as underestimates. A strong correlation was found between observed TCR beta diversity and the percentage of naive T cells measured by flow cytometry.

The donors were roughly 39 Caucasian individuals from Russia, aged roughly 6 to 100 years, who were systemically healthy. Ten milliliters of peripheral blood were drawn from each donor into EDTA-treated Vacutainer tubes. PBMCs were isolated by Ficoll-Paque density-gradient centrifugation, with at least 6.5 million obtained per sample. Total RNA was extracted from PBMCs with Trizol reagent, with at least 6 micrograms obtained per sample. Naive CD45RAhigh/CD27high T cell percentages were measured by flow cytometry on a PBMC aliquot from every donor. The receptor library was made with 5' RACE. Instrument used: Illumina HiSeq 2500. The second PCR ran for roughly 7 to 11 cycles and used a J-beta primer mix along with a sample-barcoded 5' primer. A template-switch 5' adaptor carrying 12 random nucleotides introduced a unique molecular identifier onto each TCR beta cDNA molecule. Each sample yielded at least 2.5 million CDR3-containing paired-end reads. First-strand cDNA synthesis was performed from all RNA using the Mint cDNA synthesis kit, with priming by a TRBC-specific oligonucleotide. Following uracil-DNA glycosylase treatment, all cDNA underwent a first 18-cycle PCR with the universal primers M1SS and BC2_uni_R. Turning to the authors' computational methods: Normalization of each sample was performed by random selection of 1 million high-quality reads, each carrying a distinct molecular identifier. Instead of being binned into consensus sequences, reads with shared molecular identifiers were discarded. MiTCR, run with a Q25 quality threshold and the strictest error-elimination algorithm, handled CDR3 identification, clonotype clustering and error correction. Lower-bound total TCR beta diversity was estimated with a nonparametric unseen species model using Euler transformation. Through fastp at Q25 and MiXCR, TCRdb rebuilt clones from the public reads, retaining in-frame beta chains. Rows are combined by CDR3 protein, so each entry shows the most common genes and DNA. The V and J calls come from TCRdb's annotation, not from the publication. The table for this sample lists about a million distinct CDR3 sequences; about two fifths of them were counted only once. Approximately 14% of the sample comes from the top ten.

This clonotype was observed a handful of times. Its specific antigen is unknown. Within one base of it there is no much larger clone, and no base qualities were kept. Its CDR3 holds 16 amino acids, cysteine through phenylalanine. Only CDR3 DNA is held: 48 bases, read in frame from base 1. The V end loses 0 bases and the J end loses 1 base, and a stretch of 12 bases separates them. The germline V gene provides CDR1 MNHEY and CDR2 SVGEGT. The material sequenced was blood. This receptor was obtained from a man aged 18 to 35 in good health. The chain is assembled from TRBV6-2 or TRBV6-3 and TRBJ1-1; a tentative D call is TRBD1 (5 bases match). The DNA sequence is given as TGTGCCAGCAGTTACTCGGGGCTACCTTCGAACACTGAAGCTTTCTTT. It codes for CASSYSGLPSNTEAFF.